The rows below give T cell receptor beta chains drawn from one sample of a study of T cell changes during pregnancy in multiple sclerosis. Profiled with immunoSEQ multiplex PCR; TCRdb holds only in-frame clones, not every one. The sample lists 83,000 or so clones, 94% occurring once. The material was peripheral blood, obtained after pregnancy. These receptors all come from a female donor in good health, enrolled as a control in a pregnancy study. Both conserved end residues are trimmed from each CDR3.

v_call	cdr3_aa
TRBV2	ASSAGLLRTQY
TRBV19	ASSIASRHEQF
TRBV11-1	ASSSTGTAGNTIY
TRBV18	ASSPLTSGSSYNEQF
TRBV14	ASSQDLLPAGELF
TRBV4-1	ASSHSEAYEQY
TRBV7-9	ASSSGQGARGPYEQY
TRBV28	ASSSRLAGLQETQY
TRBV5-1	ASSLVTSGGYNEQF
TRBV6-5	ASGRNLEGAHGYT
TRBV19	ASSFGLAASYEQY
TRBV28	ASLTAGSHNEQF
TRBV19	ASATGTSGSPTDTQY
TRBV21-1	ASTPGDEGVYEQF
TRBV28	ASSPFLAVSSGNTIY
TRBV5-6	ASSPTGASGNTIY
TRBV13	ASSLADRPTDTQY
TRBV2	ASSPLTGSNQPQH
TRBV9	ASSVGRSETQY
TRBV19	ASSMARASPYEQY
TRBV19	ASSARTGGIREKLF
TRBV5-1	ASSKGQASYEQY
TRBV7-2	ASSFGSLNGETQY
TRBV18	ASSPPQGHTEAF
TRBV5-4	ASSLLLAGYQETQY
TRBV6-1	ASSDLGTGNQETQY
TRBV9	ASSAGQQETQY
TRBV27	ASSSGPDSYEQY
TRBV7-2	ASSGRAKTGELF
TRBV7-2	ASSFSPSGSTGELF
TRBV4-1	ASSRGHGGQSDEQF
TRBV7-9	ASSLGQVPYNEQF
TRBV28	ASNPGTGDPGGYT
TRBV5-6	ASSLDSSSYNEQF
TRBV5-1	ASSSSGAYNEQF
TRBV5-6	ASSLAWPVAGRPQETQY
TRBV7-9	ASSFSPRGSGNTIY
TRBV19	ASTWTVFSNQPQH
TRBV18	ASSPGLAGNEQF
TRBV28	ASSFYLGTSGPVSYNEQF
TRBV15	ATSIDKSNQPQH
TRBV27	ASREINPNQPQH
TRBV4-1	ASSQVSATGSGEYYEQY
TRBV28	ASSVGRPSYNEQF
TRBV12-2	ASRLDPGNTEAF
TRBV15	ATSRPMTGVAQY
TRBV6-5	ASSPGVGADYGYT
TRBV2	ASSVTASGEQY